Below are 8 T cell receptor beta chains sequenced from a single sample in a study of cytomegalovirus exposure and HLA in healthy donors. The PCR employed 60 Vbeta primers together with 13 Jbeta primers. Profiling relied on immunoSEQ multiplex PCR, and the TCRdb table lists in-frame clones only, not all of them. The sample contains 150,000 to 200,000 clones, 70% to 85% of which appear only once. The sample taken for sequencing was PBMCs. Receptor source: a man aged 18 to 29 in good health and CMV-seronegative.

The chain combines TRBV28 with TRBJ2-7; 7 positions match TRBD1. CDR1 and CDR2 (germline): MDHEN, SYDVKM. V lost 6 bases, J lost 5 bases, and 13 bases stayed unmatched. The CDR3 consists of 15 residues. Here the CDR3 DNA reads TGTGCCAGCAGGGGATGGGAGACAGGGAAGGACGAGCAGTACTTC. Its protein product is CASRGWETGKDEQYF.

The chain carries TRBV5-1 and TRBJ2-5; D ambiguous. V was shortened by 0 bases and J by 5 bases, with 8 bases between the two germline ends. The CDR3 loop spans 13 amino acids. The V gene's germline CDR1 is SGHRS and CDR2 YFSETQ. CDR3 loop: CASSLESAETQYF. For the CDR3, the DNA is TGCGCCAGCAGCTTGGAGTCTGCGGAGACCCAGTACTTC.

The rearrangement uses TRBV7-3 and TRBJ2-1; 15 nucleotides agree with TRBD2. J lost 6 bases, V lost 6 bases, and 6 bases had no gene match. CDR1 is SGHTA and CDR2 is FQGTGA in the germline V gene. The CDR3 covers 16 residues. CDR3 DNA: TGTGCCAGCAGGACCGGGACTAGCGGGAGGAGCAATGAGCAGTTCTTC. Translated: CASRTGTSGRSNEQFF.

This clone was seen only a few times. The chain links TRBV19 to TRBJ1-2, with TRBD1 matching over 8 bases. This CDR3 has 14 amino acids. Germline CDR1 is LNHDA and CDR2 is SQIVND (reference sequence). Trimming at V came to 8 bases and at J to 1 base, leaving 6 bases not matched to a gene. The CDR3 loop is CASFETGDNYGYTF. For the CDR3, the DNA is TGTGCCAGTTTTGAGACAGGGGATAACTATGGCTACACCTTC.

This chain joins TRBV4-2 and TRBJ1-6; no definite D call. Germline CDR1 is LGHNA and CDR2 is YNFKEQ. The germline V and J ends were trimmed by 2 bases and 0 bases, with 11 bases remaining between them. This CDR3 is 17 amino acids long. The CDR3 loop reads CASSQSRASSYNSPLHF. CDR3 nucleotides: TGTGCCAGCAGCCAAAGCCGCGCGAGCTCCTATAATTCACCCCTCCACTTT.

The CDR3 reads CASSIQENQPQHF. The CDR3 DNA reads TGTGCCAGTAGCATACAGGAAAATCAGCCCCAGCATTTT. The chain uses TRBV19 and TRBJ1-5; D is possibly TRBD1 (5 bases). Germline CDR1 reads LNHDA; CDR2 reads SQIVND (reference sequence). With 6 bases removed from V and 4 bases from J, the gap between germline ends came to 10 bases. The CDR3 is 13 amino acids.

The chain is built from TRBV18 and TRBJ2-7, with 10 bases that match TRBD2. The length of the CDR3 is 17 residues. Germline CDR1 reads KGHSH; CDR2 reads LQKENI. With 5 bases clipped from V and 1 base from J, the junction kept 11 bases outside the gene matches. In nucleotides, the CDR3 is TGTGCCAGCTCAACCACTAGCGGGACGTCATATTCCTACGAGCAGTACTTC. Protein: CASSTTSGTSYSYEQYF.

V usage is TRBV7-9 and J usage is TRBJ2-5, with a weak D call TRBD2 (5 bases). The V gene's germline CDR1 is SEHNR and CDR2 FQNEAQ (reference sequence). Trimming removed 8 bases from V and 5 bases from J, with 12 bases in between. The CDR3 is 12 residues long. As DNA, the CDR3 is TGTGCCAGCGGAGGTTCTAGGGAGACCCAGTACTTC. It encodes CASGGSRETQYF.